These 15 T cell receptor beta chains came from one sample sequenced in a study of a mutant IDH1 vaccine in newly diagnosed glioma. Assay used: immunoSEQ multiplex PCR; TCRdb lists only in-frame clones, some missing. The sample has about 44,000 clones, more than 85% seen once. Time point noted: week 23, last vaccination. A single vaccine dose contained 300 ug of mutant IDH1 20-mer peptide, and topical imiquimod was used with it. These TCRs are of unknown antigen specificity. This sample comprised PBMCs, obtained from a glioma patient whose treatment included an IDH1 peptide vaccine. The receptors shown here come from a man aged 45-65 years with glioma.

The rearrangement uses TRBV5-4 and TRBJ1-1, with a possible D match to TRBD1 (5 bases). The CDR3 loop spans 16 amino acids. Germline assignment: CDR1 SGHNT and CDR2 YYREEE (reference sequence). V lost 1 base and J 6 bases, leaving 19 bases between the germline ends. CDR3 nucleotides: TGTGCCAGCAGCTTGATTCCAGATCAGGGAGTCCCTGAAGCTTTCTTT. Translating it yields CASSLIPDQGVPEAFF.

By frequency in the sample, this clone is medium-sized. The chain links TRBV27 to TRBJ2-3, with D hard to call. V lost 6 bases to trimming and J lost 2 bases, with 24 bases between them. Germline lookup yields CDR1 MNHEY and CDR2 SMNVEV (reference sequence). CDR3 length: 18 amino acids. The DNA of the CDR3 is TGTGCCAGCAGCTCGATTCTGTCCTCCCGAACTACCACAGATACGCAGTATTTT. Protein product: CASSSILSSRTTTDTQYF.

V is TRBV19 and J is TRBJ2-1; 7 bases line up with TRBD1. The CDR3 extends over 13 amino acids. J gave up 6 bases and V 1 base, and 0 bases lay outside the gene matches. CDR1 and CDR2 (germline): LNHDA, SQIVND (reference sequence). The CDR3 loop reads CASSIGTGNEQFF. Here the CDR3 DNA reads TGTGCCAGTAGTATAGGGACAGGCAATGAGCAGTTCTTC.

The chain joins TRBV6-6 to TRBJ2-7, with D possibly being TRBD1 (6 bases). V was clipped by 9 bases and J by 3 bases, with 12 bases between them. Germline loops: CDR1 MNHNY, CDR2 SVGAGI (reference sequence). The CDR3 covers 12 residues. CDR3 sequence: CASGTNRYEQYF. Written as DNA, the CDR3 is TGTGCCAGTGGGACAAATCGCTACGAGCAGTACTTC.

The J gene is TRBJ2-7, the V gene TRBV5-1, with a possible D match to TRBD1 (5 bases). The CDR3 is 14 amino acids. Looked up from germline, CDR1 is SGHRS and CDR2 is YFSETQ. V shed 4 bases and J shed 2 bases, with 13 bases lying between them. As DNA, the CDR3 is TGCGCCAGCAGCGGGGCTCCACCGACCTACGAGCAGTACTTC. Its translation is CASSGAPPTYEQYF.

The chain employs TRBV27 and TRBJ1-5; a possible D gene is TRBD1 (5 bases). Between the trimmed V and J ends, which lost 5 bases and 2 bases, there was a span of 13 bases. There are 15 residues in the CDR3. Germline-derived CDR1 and CDR2 are MNHEY and SMNVEV (reference sequence). CDR3 in DNA: TGTGCCAGCAGTCTGGCAGGGCGTCGCAATCAGCCCCAGCATTTT. The encoded protein is CASSLAGRRNQPQHF.

The chain links TRBV28 to TRBJ1-1; no clear D. V shed 6 bases and J shed 3 bases, with 11 bases lying between them. Germline loops: CDR1 MDHEN, CDR2 SYDVKM. The CDR3 consists of 13 residues. DNA for the CDR3: TGTGCCAGCAGCCTGAGAAGGGACACTGAAGCTTTCTTT. Amino acids: CASSLRRDTEAFF. Full variable domain (missing parts from reference TRBV28 and TRBJ1-1): DVKVTQSSRYLVKRTGEKVFLECVQDMDHENMFWYRQDPGLGLRLIYFSYDVKMKEKGDIPEGYSVSREKKERFSLILESASTNQTSMYLCASSLRRDTEAFFGQGTRLTVV.

The chain carries TRBV19 and TRBJ1-1; D is uncertain. CDR3 size: 13 residues. CDR1 is LNHDA and CDR2 is SQIVND in the germline V gene (reference sequence). Trimming took off 5 bases at V and 1 base at J, with 8 bases between the two ends. CDR3 protein: CASSFSRNTEAFF. CDR3 DNA: TGTGCCAGTAGTTTTTCAAGGAACACTGAAGCTTTCTTT.

V and J are TRBV29-1 and TRBJ2-2, with 7 bases fitting TRBD1. The CDR3 covers 14 residues. V was pared by 6 bases and J by 5 bases, with 9 bases of the junction left unmatched. The V gene's germline CDR1 is SQVTM and CDR2 ANQGSEA. The CDR3 sequence: CSVLQGTETGELFF. In DNA, the CDR3 is TGCAGCGTCCTACAGGGGACCGAGACCGGGGAGCTGTTTTTT.

CDR3: CASRDRKITDTQYF. The CDR3 nucleotides read TGTGCCAGTAGGGACAGGAAGATTACAGATACGCAGTATTTT. The V call is TRBV19, the J call TRBJ2-3; 7 bases align to TRBD1. CDR3 length: 14 residues. The junction had 6 bases not matched to a gene; V was cut back by 6 bases and J by 3 bases. Germline V lookup: CDR1 LNHDA, CDR2 SQIVND (reference sequence).

The gene calls are TRBV7-6 and TRBJ1-4, with D perhaps TRBD1 (5 bases). The CDR3 extends over 15 amino acids. Trimming left V 5 bases short and J 10 bases short, with 20 bases between. The germline gives CDR1 SGHVS, CDR2 FNYEAQ. The chain's CDR3 is CASSPFDDGAAKLFF. The CDR3, as DNA: TGTGCCAGCAGCCCCTTCGACGATGGGGCCGCAAAACTGTTTTTT.

The CDR3 DNA reads TGTGCCAGCTCACCTGGCGGACAGTCAAGAGCTTTCTTT. It yields the protein CASSPGGQSRAFF. J is TRBJ1-1 and V is TRBV18, with D perhaps matching TRBD1 (6 bases). Germline V gene data show CDR1 as KGHSH and CDR2 as LQKENI. Trimming removed 3 bases at V and 10 bases at J, with 15 bases between. This CDR3 is 13 amino acids long.

The chain has TRBV6-5 and TRBJ1-5; no clear D gene. V lost 8 bases, J lost 1 base, and 9 bases lay in between. This CDR3 has 13 residues. Germline CDR1 reads MNHEY; CDR2 reads SVGAGI. The CDR3, as DNA: TGTGCCAGCGGCCCTGGAAGCAATCAGCCCCAGCATTTT. Translating gives CASGPGSNQPQHF.

This rearrangement joins TRBV7-8 to TRBJ2-2; 11 bases map to TRBD2. The germline CDR1 and CDR2 sequences are SGHVS and FQNEAQ. The ends lost 5 bases at V and 6 bases at J; junction bases unmatched: 2. The CDR3 consists of 14 residues. The CDR3 nucleotides read TGTGCCAGCAGCCATAGCGGGGGGGCCGGGGAGCTGTTTTTT. Translated, it gives CASSHSGGAGELFF.

This sequence joins TRBV6-1 and TRBJ1-4, with 9 nucleotides matching TRBD1. The CDR3 is 18 residues long. Germline V CDR1 and CDR2: MNHNS, SASEGT. V was clipped by 1 base and J by 7 bases; unmatched bases: 13. The CDR3 DNA reads as TGTGCCAGCAGTGAAGTAGAAACCTACAGGGGGCTTGGTGAAAAACTGTTTTTT. It specifies CASSEVETYRGLGEKLFF.